These 3 T cell receptor beta chains were sequenced from one sample in a study of early T cells in non-severe SARS-CoV-2 infection. Via MiXCR, TCRdb re-called the 5' RACE reads, giving one row per CDR3 protein. The sample carries around 26,000 distinct CDR3 sequences, roughly 4% recorded once. Sequences were obtained from whole blood. The receptors stem from an adult who was a healthcare worker with PCR-confirmed SARS-CoV-2 infection or an uninfected control (not recorded which).

The table lists this clonotype with many counts. V gene TRBV3-1 combines with J gene TRBJ1-1; no clear D gene. The CDR3 spans 14 residues. Germline CDR1 is LGHDT and CDR2 is YNNKEL (reference sequence). The germline V and J ends were trimmed by 7 bases and 1 base, with 13 bases remaining between them. In DNA form, the CDR3 reads TGTGCCAGCACGGGTCTCGCTGCGAACACTGAAGCTTTCTTT. Residues: CASTGLAANTEAFF. Full variable domain (remainder filled in from reference TRBV3-1 and TRBJ1-1): DTAVSQTPKYLVTQMGNDKSIKCEQNLGHDTMYWYKQDSKKFLKIMFSYNNKELIINETVPNRFSPKSPDKAHLNLHINSLELGDSAVYFCASTGLAANTEAFFGQGTRLTVV.

This clonotype showed up just a few times. This chain joins TRBV4-2 and TRBJ2-3; unclear D gene. V dropped 4 bases and J dropped 6 bases, with 20 bases sitting between them. CDR3 length: 16 amino acids. Germline-derived CDR1 and CDR2 are LGHNA and YNFKEQ. The CDR3: CASSPETAAFGDTQYF. CDR3 sequence (DNA): TGTGCCAGCAGCCCGGAGACGGCCGCGTTCGGGGATACGCAGTATTTT.

This clonotype was seen at least ten times. This chain links TRBV7-9 with TRBJ1-1; 8 bases are shared with TRBD1. The length of the CDR3 is 14 residues. Germline trimming cut 5 bases from V and 5 bases from J; bases unmatched to any gene: 7. The V gene's germline CDR1 is SEHNR and CDR2 FQNEAQ (reference sequence). The CDR3 nucleotides are TGTGCCAGCAGCGCAGCAGGGGGCGAGACTGAAGCTTTCTTT. Translation: CASSAAGGETEAFF.